Shown below are 20 T cell receptor beta chains from a single sample sequenced in a study of cytomegalovirus exposure and HLA in healthy donors. Use of 60 Vbeta and 13 Jbeta primers characterized the PCR. The assay was immunoSEQ multiplex PCR, and TCRdb's table has in-frame clones only and misses some. The table lists 150,000 to 200,000 clones, around 62% of them singletons. The sample comprised PBMCs. The receptor set was obtained from a man aged 40-50 years in good health and CMV-seronegative.

The V call is TRBV10-3, the J call TRBJ2-7, with TRBD2 identical over 10 bases. The germline V gene encodes CDR1 ENHRY and CDR2 SYGVKD. J was trimmed by 0 bases and V by 4 bases; bases with no gene match: 6. This CDR3 has 16 amino acids. The CDR3 bases are TGTGCCATCAGTGCGGGACTAGCGATCAGCTCCTACGAGCAGTACTTC. Residues: CAISAGLAISSYEQYF.

The chain recombines TRBV15 with TRBJ2-2; 9 nucleotides align to TRBD2. V lost 8 bases, J lost 7 bases, and 11 bases stayed unmatched. The CDR3 length is 15 residues. The germline V gene encodes CDR1 LNHNV and CDR2 YYDKDF (reference sequence). Here the CDR3 DNA reads TGTGCCACCGGGCCCAGCGGGAGGATGAACGGGGAGCTGTTTTTT. Translated, it gives CATGPSGRMNGELFF.

This rearrangement joins TRBV7-6 to TRBJ2-2; D is unclear. Trimming took 1 base from V and 3 from J, leaving 9 bases between them. Per germline, CDR1 SGHVS and CDR2 FNYEAQ. The CDR3 contains 15 residues. The CDR3 loop is CASSLGHLDTGELFF. For the CDR3, the DNA is TGTGCCAGCAGCTTAGGTCACTTAGACACCGGGGAGCTGTTTTTT. The complete variable domain, with remaining parts taken from reference TRBV7-6 and TRBJ2-2, reads GAGVSQSPRYKVTKRGQDVALRCDPISGHVSLYWYRQALGQGPEFLTYFNYEAQQDKSGLPNDRFSAERPEGSISTLTIQRTEQRDSAMYRCASSLGHLDTGELFFGEGSRLTVL.

V usage is TRBV7-2 and J usage is TRBJ2-2; 9 bases match TRBD1. V trimming: 6 bases; J trimming: 10 bases; junction bases outside the gene matches: 9. Germline-derived CDR1 and CDR2 are SGHTA and FQGNSA. The CDR3 sequence is 14 residues long. The CDR3 here is CASRSNRGREELFF. The CDR3 DNA reads TGTGCCAGCAGGTCAAACAGGGGGCGAGAGGAGCTGTTTTTT. Based on the CDR3 plus reference TRBV7-2 and TRBJ2-2, the full variable domain is GAGVSQSPSNKVTEKGKDVELRCDPISGHTALYWYRQSLGQGLEFLIYFQGNSAPDKSGLPSDRFSAERTGGSVSTLTIQRTQQEDSAVYLCASRSNRGREELFFGEGSRLTVL.

The V call is TRBV27, the J call TRBJ2-7, with a possible D match to TRBD2 (6 bases). V shed 3 bases and J shed 6 bases, with 18 bases lying between them. Germline V gene data show CDR1 as MNHEY and CDR2 as SMNVEV (reference sequence). This CDR3 comprises 15 residues. The CDR3 sequence is CASSLGRGKGGEQYF. The CDR3 DNA reads as TGTGCCAGCAGTTTGGGTCGGGGGAAAGGAGGCGAGCAGTACTTC.

The chain couples TRBV7-9 to TRBJ1-2, with D hard to call. V was pared by 2 bases and J by 4 bases, with 11 bases between. The CDR3 totals 14 residues. Germline-derived CDR1 and CDR2 are SEHNR and FQNEAQ (reference sequence). This CDR3 reads CASSLTTNSYGYTF. CDR3 nucleotide sequence: TGTGCCAGCAGCTTAACAACAAACAGCTATGGCTACACCTTC. Using reference TRBV7-9 and TRBJ1-2 for the parts outside the CDR3, the full variable domain is DTGVSQNPRHKITKRGQNVTFRCDPISEHNRLYWYRQTLGQGPEFLTYFQNEAQLEKSRLLSDRFSAERPKGSFSTLEIQRTEQGDSAMYLCASSLTTNSYGYTFGSGTRLTVV.

J is TRBJ1-2 and V is TRBV5-5; D unresolved. Trimming removed 10 bases from V and 5 bases from J, with 21 bases in between. This CDR3 region has 14 residues. CDR1 is SGHKS, CDR2 YYEKEE, per germline (reference sequence). CDR3 nucleotides: TGTGCCGGCCGGGAGTATGAGGGTTGGTATGGCTACACCTTC. Amino acid sequence: CAGREYEGWYGYTF.

V usage is TRBV6-1 and J usage is TRBJ1-5; 9 bases are shared with TRBD1. This CDR3 comprises 14 residues. The J segment lost 7 bases and the V segment lost 5 bases, leaving 6 bases of the junction unmatched. The germline CDR1 and CDR2 sequences are MNHNS and SASEGT. The CDR3, as DNA: TGTGCCAGCAGTTCTGACAGGGGGGGACAGCCCCAGCATTTT. Translated, it gives CASSSDRGGQPQHF.

V usage is TRBV5-4 and J usage is TRBJ2-5; 7 bases match TRBD1. The CDR3 has 15 residues. Germline CDR1 and CDR2: SGHNT and YYREEE (reference sequence). V trimming: 0 bases; J trimming: 2 bases; junction bases outside the gene matches: 4. For the CDR3, the DNA is TGTGCCAGCAGCTTGGGAAGGGGGCCGCAAGAGACCCAGTACTTC. This sequence encodes CASSLGRGPQETQYF.

This clone was seen a handful of times. This sequence joins TRBV19 and TRBJ1-3; D gene uncertain. This CDR3 contains 14 residues. Germline V gene lookup returns CDR1 LNHDA and CDR2 SQIVND (reference sequence). Trimming took 3 bases from V and 3 from J, leaving 9 bases between them. In nucleotides, the CDR3 is TGTGCCAGTAGTATCTTGGGAGGTGGAAACACCATATATTTT. Translation: CASSILGGGNTIYF.

This clone was counted a few times. V and J are TRBV5-6 and TRBJ2-5; D ambiguous. Trimming pared 1 base from V and 5 bases from J, leaving 15 bases between. The CDR3 has 15 residues. Germline V gene lookup returns CDR1 SGHDT and CDR2 YYEEEE. This CDR3 is CASSLIDSRYETQYF. CDR3 sequence (DNA): TGTGCCAGCAGCTTGATAGATTCTCGGTATGAGACCCAGTACTTC.

This sequence joins TRBV30 and TRBJ2-5; 8 nucleotides line up with TRBD1. With 7 bases clipped from V and 7 bases from J, the junction kept 14 bases outside the gene matches. Germline V gives CDR1 GTSNPN, CDR2 SVGIG (reference sequence). The length of the CDR3 is 14 residues. The CDR3 region has the DNA TGTGCCTTATCCTTACCCGGACAGGGTGGGACCCAGTACTTC. Protein: CALSLPGQGGTQYF.

V and J are TRBV4-1 and TRBJ2-5, with 12 bases aligning to TRBD2. After removal of 1 base from V and 2 bases from J, the junction contained 2 bases not matched to a gene. This CDR3 region has 16 residues. Per the germline V gene, CDR1 is MGHRA and CDR2 is YSYEKL. The CDR3 nucleotides read TGCGCCAGCAGCCAAGCCCTAGCGGGGGGGCAAGAGACCCAGTACTTC. Encoded protein: CASSQALAGGQETQYF.

The chain couples TRBV7-9 to TRBJ1-4; TRBD1 aligns across 7 bases. Germline-derived CDR1 and CDR2 are SEHNR and FQNEAQ (reference sequence). The V segment lost 1 base and the J segment 8 bases; nucleotides outside the gene matches: 4. This CDR3 contains 14 residues. This CDR3 reads CASSLGQGGEKLFF. The CDR3 region has the DNA TGTGCCAGCAGCTTAGGCCAGGGGGGAGAAAAACTGTTTTTT.

This clone was observed a few times. The chain couples TRBV7-3 to TRBJ2-7; D is perhaps TRBD1 (5 bases). This CDR3 contains 13 residues. Looked up from germline, CDR1 is SGHTA and CDR2 is FQGTGA. The V gene lost 2 bases and the J gene lost 6 bases, with 11 bases spanning the gap. As DNA, the CDR3 is TGTGCCAGCAGCTTACTAGGGGCTGGCGAGCAGTACTTC. This codes for CASSLLGAGEQYF.

The V call is TRBV19, the J call TRBJ1-1; D not resolved. V was shortened by 7 bases and J by 5 bases, with 20 bases between the two germline ends. CDR3 length: 15 amino acids. The germline V gene encodes CDR1 LNHDA and CDR2 SQIVND (reference sequence). The CDR3 reads CASIDVGLSGTEAFF. The CDR3 DNA reads TGTGCCAGTATCGATGTAGGGCTGAGCGGAACTGAAGCTTTCTTT.

This clone turned up a few times. This rearrangement joins TRBV6-1 to TRBJ1-1; unclear D gene. Per germline, CDR1 MNHNS and CDR2 SASEGT. The CDR3 loop spans 11 amino acids. The V end was cut by 7 bases, the J end by 3 bases, with 6 bases between. The DNA for the CDR3 is TGTGCCAGCATCGAGGACACTGAAGCTTTCTTT. Amino acids: CASIEDTEAFF.

CDR3 nucleotides: TGCGCCAGCAGCCCCGAAAGGACTACTGGGGCCAACGTCCTGACTTTC. Its protein product is CASSPERTTGANVLTF. The genes are TRBV4-1 and TRBJ2-6; the D gene is possibly TRBD2 (6 bases). This CDR3 comprises 16 residues. Germline V lookup: CDR1 MGHRA, CDR2 YSYEKL. Trimming stripped 4 bases from V and 2 bases from J, with 12 bases between.

The chain joins TRBV9 to TRBJ1-1; a possible D gene is TRBD1 (6 bases). The germline V and J ends were trimmed by 3 bases and 2 bases, with 8 bases remaining between them. This CDR3 region has 13 residues. Germline CDR1 SGDLS, CDR2 YYNGEE. The CDR3 sequence is CASSAGVNTEAFF. The CDR3 DNA sequence: TGTGCCAGCAGCGCAGGGGTAAACACTGAAGCTTTCTTT.

The rearrangement uses TRBV2 and TRBJ1-6; maybe TRBD1 (5 bases). The CDR3 totals 15 residues. Germline V gene lookup returns CDR1 SNHLY and CDR2 FYNNEI. Deletions cut 4 bases from V and 7 bases from J, with 14 bases between. CDR3 bases: TGTGCCAGCAGTGCCCGGGGGGAGGCCAATTCACCCCTCCACTTT. It is translated as CASSARGEANSPLHF.